The 30 T cell receptor beta chains listed next were all sequenced from one sample in a study of response to subunit inactivated influenza vaccine. TCRdb itself ran the RT-PCR reads through MiXCR, one entry per CDR3 protein. The sample gives about 650,000 distinct CDR3 sequences, around 16% of which show up once; roughly 12% is in the top ten. Here the sequenced sample was PBMCs from blood, taken less than 13 days after vaccination. The receptors were sampled from a man between 50 and 59 years old who received an inactivated influenza vaccine.

The chain joins TRBV7-6 to TRBJ2-7; D may match TRBD1 or TRBD2 (5 bases each). CDR3 length equals 19 residues. In germline, CDR1 is SGHVS, CDR2 FNYEAQ. Trimming removed 5 bases at V and 2 bases at J, with 28 bases between. CDR3 DNA: TGTGCCAGCAGCGCTACGGGCCCAACAATCTCGAGGGGCCCCTACGAGCAGTACTTC. Protein: CASSATGPTISRGPYEQYF.

V usage is TRBV2 and J usage is TRBJ1-6, with 10 nucleotides matching TRBD1. CDR1 SNHLY and CDR2 FYNNEI come from the germline V gene. Germline trimming cut 6 bases from V and 8 bases from J; bases unmatched to any gene: 7. This CDR3 region has 15 residues. CDR3 in DNA: TGTGCCAGCAGAAAAAGAGGGACAGGGGATTCACCCCTCCACTTT. Translating gives CASRKRGTGDSPLHF.

At least ten counts were recorded for this clonotype. The chain recombines TRBV5-1 with TRBJ2-1, with 8 bases lining up with TRBD2. Germline CDR1 SGHRS, CDR2 YFSETQ. J was trimmed by 6 bases and V by 4 bases; bases with no gene match: 3. The CDR3 has 13 amino acids. The CDR3 is CASSISGTNEQFF. The CDR3 coding sequence is TGCGCCAGCAGCATTAGCGGGACCAATGAGCAGTTCTTC.

This chain connects TRBV4-2 to TRBJ2-3, with D possibly being TRBD1 or TRBD2 (6 bases each). Germline-derived CDR1 and CDR2 are LGHNA and YNFKEQ. The CDR3 is 14 amino acids. The V gene lost 3 bases and the J gene lost 5 bases, with 12 bases spanning the gap. This chain's CDR3 is CASSHGGRGDTQYF. The CDR3, as DNA: TGTGCCAGCAGCCATGGGGGGCGGGGAGATACGCAGTATTTT.

This clonotype was seen more than once but under ten times. CDR3 region: CATSDPGLAGGTGELFF. In DNA form, the CDR3 reads TGTGCCACCAGTGACCCCGGACTAGCGGGAGGCACCGGGGAGCTGTTTTTT. V is TRBV24-1 and J is TRBJ2-2, with TRBD2 matching over 14 bases. The CDR3 contains 17 residues. Per germline, CDR1 KGHDR and CDR2 SFDVKD. The V and J ends lost 4 bases and 4 bases, in that order; junction bases with no gene match: 4.

This clonotype was counted between two and nine times. The chain joins TRBV20-1 to TRBJ1-2, with D possibly TRBD1 on 5 matching bases. This CDR3 is 14 amino acids long. Trimming removed 2 bases from V and 4 bases from J, with 14 bases in between. From germline, CDR1 is DFQATT and CDR2 SNEGSKA (reference sequence). The CDR3 is CSARPRGSAYGYTF. The CDR3 coding sequence is TGCAGTGCTAGACCTAGGGGCAGCGCCTATGGCTACACCTTC.

This clonotype was seen ten or more times. The rearrangement uses TRBV29-1 and TRBJ1-1, with 8 bases fitting TRBD1. CDR1 is SQVTM and CDR2 is ANQGSEA in the germline V gene. This CDR3 has 13 residues. Trimming at V came to 3 bases and at J to 9 bases, leaving 9 bases not matched to a gene. The CDR3 bases are TGCAGCGTTGAGGATACCAACAGGGGGAAAGCTTTCTTT. Translating it yields CSVEDTNRGKAFF.

This clonotype was counted only a few times. V is TRBV5-1 and J is TRBJ1-1; possibly TRBD1 for D (6 bases). The CDR3 runs 16 residues. Trimming removed 2 bases from V and 7 bases from J, with 21 bases in between. Germline lookup yields CDR1 SGHRS and CDR2 YFSETQ. This CDR3 is CASSFRFVEEGGEAFF. In DNA form, the CDR3 reads TGCGCCAGCAGCTTTCGATTCGTGGAGGAAGGGGGTGAAGCTTTCTTT.

This chain joins TRBV6-1 and TRBJ1-6; possibly TRBD1 for D (5 bases). Germline V gene lookup returns CDR1 MNHNS and CDR2 SASEGT. The CDR3 runs 16 residues. V was shortened by 5 bases and J by 6 bases, with 17 bases between the two germline ends. The CDR3 protein is CASSRAGTGSNSPLHF. The CDR3 nucleotides read TGTGCCAGCAGTCGAGCCGGGACCGGCTCTAATTCACCCCTCCACTTT.

Only a few counts were recorded for this clonotype. V is TRBV20-1 and J is TRBJ2-5, with D possibly TRBD2 on 6 matching bases. The CDR3 loop spans 14 amino acids. CDR1 is DFQATT, CDR2 SNEGSKA, per germline (reference sequence). V lost 7 bases and J 1 base, leaving 16 bases between the germline ends. CDR3 sequence reads: CSGKVRGTQETQYF. The CDR3 region has the DNA TGCAGTGGAAAGGTACGCGGGACCCAAGAGACCCAGTACTTC.

This chain uses TRBV13 with TRBJ2-1; D perhaps matches TRBD2 (5 bases). CDR1 and CDR2 (germline): PRHDT, FYEKMQ (reference sequence). The CDR3 runs to 16 residues. Trimming pared 1 base from V and 9 bases from J, leaving 19 bases between. The CDR3 sequence: CASSLETTYTGSEQFF. DNA of the CDR3: TGTGCCAGCAGCTTAGAAACTACCTACACTGGGAGTGAGCAGTTCTTC.

The chain couples TRBV20-1 to TRBJ2-3, with 14 bases that match TRBD2. The germline V gene encodes CDR1 DFQATT and CDR2 SNEGSKA (reference sequence). Losses at the gene ends were 6 bases for V and 6 bases for J; bases not matched to a gene: 5. The CDR3 extends over 14 amino acids. This CDR3 is CSAPRLAGGDTQYF. The CDR3 region has the DNA TGCAGTGCCCCTCGACTAGCGGGAGGGGATACGCAGTATTTT.

This clonotype has only a few counts. V usage is TRBV6-1 and J usage is TRBJ2-7, with 7 bases identical to TRBD1. V was pared by 7 bases and J by 5 bases, with 11 bases of the junction left unmatched. Germline V CDR1 and CDR2: MNHNS, SASEGT. This CDR3 has 14 residues. The CDR3 reads CASTISQGTHEQYF. The CDR3 bases are TGTGCCAGCACTATCTCACAGGGGACCCACGAGCAGTACTTC.

This clonotype was seen a handful of times. The gene calls are TRBV6-5 and TRBJ2-7; D is undetermined. The CDR3 has 15 residues. CDR1 and CDR2 (germline): MNHEY, SVGAGI. Deletions cut 4 bases from V and 0 bases from J, with 13 bases between. CDR3 region: CASSSPRVGSYEQYF. DNA for the CDR3: TGTGCCAGCAGTTCTCCTCGGGTGGGCTCCTACGAGCAGTACTTC.

The chain employs TRBV7-9 and TRBJ2-5; 7 nucleotides line up with TRBD1. J lost 5 bases, V lost 3 bases, and 15 bases had no gene match. Germline lookup yields CDR1 SEHNR and CDR2 FQNEAQ (reference sequence). The CDR3 runs 17 residues. The CDR3 DNA reads as TGTGCCAGCAGCTTTTTCCAAAGACAGGGCTCGGAGGAGACCCAGTACTTC. This gives the protein CASSFFQRQGSEETQYF.

There are a few counts of this clonotype. This chain links TRBV7-8 with TRBJ2-7; D is undetermined. This CDR3 region has 12 residues. CDR1 is SGHVS, CDR2 FQNEAQ, per germline. The V and J ends lost 0 bases and 6 bases respectively, with 6 bases between them. The CDR3 DNA is TGTGCCAGCAGCTTAGCGGTTGCCGAGCAGTACTTC. Protein product: CASSLAVAEQYF.

This clonotype was seen a few times. The chain employs TRBV28 and TRBJ2-4; D may be TRBD1 or TRBD2 (5 bases each). Germline CDR1 reads MDHEN; CDR2 reads SYDVKM. The CDR3 extends over 16 amino acids. The V end was cut by 1 base, the J end by 3 bases, with 13 bases between. DNA of the CDR3: TGTGCCAGCAGTTTATCGGGACCCCTTAACAAAAACATTCAGTACTTC. Protein sequence: CASSLSGPLNKNIQYF.

The chain employs TRBV25-1 and TRBJ1-2; 10 bases fit TRBD1. The CDR3 runs to 13 residues. J gave up 6 bases and V 5 bases, and 3 bases lay outside the gene matches. Germline V CDR1 and CDR2: MGHDK, SYGVNS. CDR3 protein: CASSWTGGDGYTF. In nucleotides, the CDR3 is TGTGCCAGCAGTTGGACAGGGGGGGATGGCTACACCTTC.

The rearrangement uses TRBV24-1 and TRBJ2-1; 9 bases line up with TRBD1. Germline V CDR1 and CDR2: KGHDR, SFDVKD. Trimming removed 3 bases from V and 1 base from J; junction bases left unmatched: 6. This CDR3 has 17 amino acids. The chain's CDR3 is CATSDRDRVNSYNEQFF. DNA of the CDR3: TGTGCCACCAGTGATAGGGACAGGGTGAATTCCTACAATGAGCAGTTCTTC.

The genes are TRBV4-2 and TRBJ2-7; D not resolved. V shed 0 bases and J shed 6 bases, with 12 bases lying between them. The CDR3 is 14 amino acids. The germline CDR1 and CDR2 sequences are LGHNA and YNFKEQ. In DNA, the CDR3 is TGTGCCAGCAGCCAAGATCCCTCGGTCTCCGAGCAGTACTTC. It codes for CASSQDPSVSEQYF.

This chain uses TRBV7-8 with TRBJ2-7, with 9 bases lining up with TRBD1. The CDR3 contains 15 residues. J gave up 3 bases and V 5 bases, and 8 bases lay outside the gene matches. Per the germline V gene, CDR1 is SGHVS and CDR2 is FQNEAQ. The CDR3 DNA follows: TGTGCCAGCAGCCTCCGGGACAGGGCAGGCTACGAGCAGTACTTC. This encodes CASSLRDRAGYEQYF.

This clonotype appeared a few times. The chain recombines TRBV15 with TRBJ2-7; D is perhaps TRBD1 (6 bases). CDR3 length equals 13 residues. Per germline, CDR1 LNHNV and CDR2 YYDKDF (reference sequence). Trimming cost V 3 bases and J 2 bases, with 8 bases left between them. CDR3 loop: CATSRDSPYEQYF. The CDR3 DNA reads as TGTGCCACCAGCAGGGACAGCCCCTACGAGCAGTACTTC.

The chain combines TRBV7-9 with TRBJ2-4, with 11 bases matching TRBD1. The CDR3 is made up of 14 amino acids. Trimming removed 4 bases from V and 8 bases from J; junction bases left unmatched: 4. Germline CDR1 SEHNR, CDR2 FQNEAQ (reference sequence). CDR3 bases: TGTGCCAGCAGCTGGGACAGGGGGGTCGACATTCAGTACTTC. It translates to CASSWDRGVDIQYF.

This clonotype has more than one count but fewer than ten. The chain recombines TRBV15 with TRBJ2-4; 7 nucleotides align to TRBD2. CDR1 is LNHNV, CDR2 YYDKDF, per germline (reference sequence). The CDR3 loop spans 17 amino acids. V was clipped by 0 bases and J by 6 bases; unmatched bases: 11. The CDR3 reads CATSRDLLGEGRNIQYF. CDR3 DNA sequence: TGTGCCACCAGCAGAGACCTTCTGGGGGAGGGCCGAAACATTCAGTACTTC. The full variable domain, rest sourced from reference TRBV15 and TRBJ2-4, is DAMVIQNPRYQVTQFGKPVTLSCSQTLNHNVMYWYQQKSSQAPKLLFHYYDKDFNNEADTPDNFQSRRPNTSFCFLDIRSPGLGDTAMYLCATSRDLLGEGRNIQYFGAGTRLSVL.

This sequence joins TRBV28 and TRBJ2-2; 10 bases are a match to TRBD2. The CDR3 extends over 15 amino acids. Germline values: CDR1 MDHEN, CDR2 SYDVKM. The junction had 10 bases not matched to a gene; V was cut back by 10 bases and J by 5 bases. The CDR3 sequence: CATNSGGAGTGELFF. The CDR3 region has the DNA TGTGCCACCAACAGCGGGGGGGCCGGAACCGGGGAGCTGTTTTTT.

In its sample, this clonotype was seen a few times. The CDR3 DNA is TGTGCCAGCAGCCGACGGGCTAGTTCCAGAGAGACCCAGTACTTC. As protein: CASSRRASSRETQYF. J is TRBJ2-5 and V is TRBV7-6; D is uncertain. CDR3 length: 15 amino acids. The ends were cut back, 5 bases at V and 4 bases at J, with 17 bases in the middle. The germline gives CDR1 SGHVS, CDR2 FNYEAQ.

The rearrangement uses TRBV20-1 and TRBJ2-7; the D gene is possibly TRBD2 (7 bases). Germline CDR1 is DFQATT and CDR2 is SNEGSKA (reference sequence). This CDR3 contains 15 residues. V lost 7 bases and J 4 bases, leaving 23 bases between the germline ends. CDR3 DNA: TGCAGTGGAAAGCCAGGGGAGTGGGAGGGTTACGAGCAGTACTTC. This sequence encodes CSGKPGEWEGYEQYF.

This clonotype was recorded a few times. The genes are TRBV11-2 and TRBJ2-5; D not resolved. The V gene's germline CDR1 is SGHAT and CDR2 FQNNGV. Trimming removed 1 base from V and 4 bases from J, with 16 bases in between. CDR3 length: 16 residues. The CDR3: CASSLGRRMVSETQYF. The CDR3 DNA sequence: TGTGCCAGCAGCTTAGGCAGGCGAATGGTGTCAGAGACCCAGTACTTC.

This clonotype has more than one count but fewer than ten. The DNA of the CDR3 is TGCGCCAGCAGCTTGGCAAGTGCCGGGGAGCTGTTTTTT. Encoded protein: CASSLASAGELFF. This chain joins TRBV5-1 and TRBJ2-2, with D uncertain. This CDR3 comprises 13 residues. The germline V gene has CDR1 SGHRS and CDR2 YFSETQ. The germline V and J ends were trimmed by 0 bases and 6 bases, with 6 bases remaining between them.

This clonotype has only a few counts. The rearrangement links TRBV4-3 to TRBJ2-1; 9 nucleotides agree with TRBD2. The germline V gene has CDR1 LGHNA and CDR2 YSLEER. The V segment lost 4 bases and the J segment 2 bases; nucleotides outside the gene matches: 15. There are 19 residues in the CDR3. The CDR3 reads CASSLAPILSSGTYNEQFF. In nucleotides, the CDR3 is TGCGCCAGCAGCCTCGCCCCCATCTTGTCTAGCGGGACCTACAATGAGCAGTTCTTC.